This entry lists 26 T cell receptor beta chains sequenced from one sample in a study of CD8+CD57+ T cells in acquired aplastic anemia. Sequencing was done on patients that had shown CD8+CD57+ cell expansion by flow cytometry. TCR beta VDJ and CDR3 profiles were obtained from a genomic DNA template. Each CDR3 protein is one row after TCRdb ran MiXCR on the reads. Here the sample spans some 180,000 distinct CDR3 sequences, less than 65% being singletons. Sequenced input: sorted CD4+, CD8+, or CD8+CD57+ T cells (not recorded which) from PBMCs. Receptors originate from a human donor with aplastic anemia.

The chain combines TRBV2 with TRBJ2-7; TRBD1 matches 7 bases. The CDR3 sequence is 14 residues long. Germline trimming cut 6 bases from V and 6 bases from J; bases unmatched to any gene: 11. The germline CDR1 and CDR2 sequences are SNHLY and FYNNEI. The CDR3 DNA reads TGTGCCAGCAGCCCTAAATTCCCAGGGGGCGAGCAGTACTTC. This sequence encodes CASSPKFPGGEQYF.

The table lists this clonotype with many counts. The genes are TRBV10-1 and TRBJ2-3; tentatively, D is TRBD2 (5 bases). The germline CDR1 and CDR2 sequences are WNHNN and SYGVQD (reference sequence). Trimming removed 0 bases at V and 1 base at J, with 11 bases between. The CDR3 contains 16 residues. The CDR3, as DNA: TGCGCCAGCAGTGAGTCTCGGGAATGGGGCACAGATACGCAGTATTTT. It translates to CASSESREWGTDTQYF.

A word on this clonotype: A much larger clone sits a single nucleotide away, making a read error possible. The chain recombines TRBV5-8 with TRBJ2-3; D unresolved. CDR1 SGHTS and CDR2 YDEGEE come from the germline V gene. The CDR3 consists of 11 residues. This chain's CDR3 is CASSFFDTRYF. CDR3 nucleotides: TGTGCCAGCAGCTTTTTTGATACGCGGTATTTT.

The chain employs TRBV5-4 and TRBJ2-7; TRBD2 might be the D (6 bases). CDR1 and CDR2 (germline): SGHNT, YYREEE (reference sequence). The CDR3 contains 14 residues. Trimming left V 3 bases short and J 1 base short, with 11 bases between. The CDR3 DNA sequence: TGTGCCAGCAGCTCTCTCGGGAGTTCCTACGAGCAGTACTTC. This sequence encodes CASSSLGSSYEQYF.

The chain employs TRBV24-1 and TRBJ1-2; 10 nucleotides line up with TRBD1. V was clipped by 10 bases and J by 2 bases; unmatched bases: 6. The CDR3 covers 14 residues. Germline V gives CDR1 KGHDR, CDR2 SFDVKD. In DNA, the CDR3 is TGTGCCACTTCGCGGACAGGGGGAAACTATGGCTACACCTTC. Its protein is CATSRTGGNYGYTF.

This clonotype was observed once. V is TRBV2 and J is TRBJ2-4; 7 bases align to TRBD1. Per germline, CDR1 SNHLY and CDR2 FYNNEI. The CDR3 has 12 residues. With V trimmed by 3 bases and J by 14 bases, 7 bases remained unmatched. CDR3 sequence (DNA): TGTGCCAGCAGTGATCGGGACAGAACGGAGTACTTC. It translates to CASSDRDRTEYF.

This clonotype was seen a few times. This chain uses TRBV9 with TRBJ1-2; 9 bases align to TRBD1. V trimming: 5 bases; J trimming: 8 bases; junction bases outside the gene matches: 7. The germline gives CDR1 SGDLS, CDR2 YYNGEE. The CDR3 runs 13 residues. In DNA, the CDR3 is TGTGCCAGCAGTTTCCGGACAGGGGACGGCTACACCTTC. It codes for CASSFRTGDGYTF.

This clonotype was seen many times. The chain employs TRBV5-5 and TRBJ1-1, with D possibly matching TRBD1 (5 bases). Germline CDR1 SGHKS, CDR2 YYEKEE (reference sequence). The CDR3 extends over 17 amino acids. Deletions cut 0 bases from V and 0 bases from J, with 15 bases between. CDR3 residues: CASSLDALGAMNTEAFF. The CDR3 region has the DNA TGTGCCAGCAGCTTGGATGCTTTAGGGGCCATGAACACTGAAGCTTTCTTT.

The V call is TRBV24-1, the J call TRBJ2-1; D tentatively reads TRBD1 or TRBD2 (6 bases each). The germline V and J ends were trimmed by 4 bases and 9 bases, with 18 bases remaining between them. CDR3 length equals 15 residues. The V gene's germline CDR1 is KGHDR and CDR2 SFDVKD. Here the CDR3 DNA reads TGTGCCACCAGTGACCCCACGGGGGTAGGGGGTGAGCAGTTCTTC. Translating it yields CATSDPTGVGGEQFF.

This clonotype was found once. The chain carries TRBV7-2 and TRBJ2-5; the match to TRBD1 covers 7 bases. V dropped 6 bases and J dropped 4; count of bases not matched to a gene: 14. Germline V gives CDR1 SGHTA, CDR2 FQGNSA. The CDR3 runs 16 residues. This CDR3 reads CASSFLTGRVRETQYF. The DNA for the CDR3 is TGTGCCAGCAGTTTCCTGACAGGGAGAGTTAGAGAGACCCAGTACTTC.

This clonotype was observed a single time. The chain joins TRBV7-2 to TRBJ1-5; 9 bases line up with TRBD1. CDR1 SGHTA and CDR2 FQGNSA come from the germline V gene. The CDR3 sequence is 16 residues long. V dropped 4 bases and J dropped 3; count of bases not matched to a gene: 7. Written as DNA, the CDR3 is TGTGCCAGCAGCTCAACAACAGGGGGCTACAATCAGCCCCAGCATTTT. It is translated as CASSSTTGGYNQPQHF. The variable domain in full, completed from reference TRBV7-2 and TRBJ1-5, reads GAGVSQSPSNKVTEKGKDVELRCDPISGHTALYWYRQSLGQGLEFLIYFQGNSAPDKSGLPSDRFSAERTGGSVSTLTIQRTQQEDSAVYLCASSSTTGGYNQPQHFGDGTRLSIL.

This clonotype has ten or more counts. CDR3 bases: TGCAGTGCTAGAGGGGGCGGGAGTAGCACCGGGGAGCTGTTTTTT. It codes for CSARGGGSSTGELFF. This rearrangement joins TRBV20-1 to TRBJ2-2; 7 bases are a match to TRBD2. The V gene end was trimmed by 1 base and the J gene end by 4 bases; junction bases not matched to a gene: 6. Germline V gene sequence: CDR1 DFQATT, CDR2 SNEGSKA (reference sequence). This CDR3 region has 15 residues.

This chain links TRBV29-1 with TRBJ2-2; 12 bases match TRBD1. V shed 5 bases, J shed 6 bases, and the junction held 7 bases outside the gene matches. Per the germline V gene, CDR1 is SQVTM and CDR2 is ANQGSEA. The CDR3 runs to 15 residues. The CDR3 bases are TGCAGCGTTAAAGGGGGACAGGGGGCCTCCGGGGAGCTGTTTTTT. Translated: CSVKGGQGASGELFF.

This clonotype was detected many times. This chain links TRBV10-1 with TRBJ2-4, with D possibly being TRBD1 (5 bases). The CDR3 has 18 amino acids. Trimming stripped 3 bases from V and 0 bases from J, with 18 bases between. The germline CDR1 and CDR2 sequences are WNHNN and SYGVQD (reference sequence). Here the CDR3 DNA reads TGCGCCAGCAGTGAAGGGGCAGGGCTATCTTTAGCCAAAAACATTCAGTACTTC. This sequence encodes CASSEGAGLSLAKNIQYF.

The gene calls are TRBV24-1 and TRBJ2-5; D call uncertain. Trimming removed 4 bases from V and 2 bases from J, with 10 bases in between. The CDR3 is made up of 14 amino acids. Germline V gene lookup returns CDR1 KGHDR and CDR2 SFDVKD. CDR3 residues: CATSEGGPQETQYF. The CDR3 DNA reads TGTGCCACCAGTGAGGGCGGCCCACAAGAGACCCAGTACTTC.

V gene TRBV24-1 combines with J gene TRBJ2-6; possible D gene TRBD1, 6 bases. The CDR3 is 17 residues long. Trimming took off 12 bases at V and 0 bases at J, with 20 bases between the two ends. Germline-derived CDR1 and CDR2 are KGHDR and SFDVKD. The CDR3 DNA sequence: TGTGCCCCGACTTGCGACAGGCCCCCCTCTGGGGCCAACGTCCTGACTTTC. Translated: CAPTCDRPPSGANVLTF.

This clonotype was seen just once. V gene TRBV12-3 or TRBV12-4 combines with J gene TRBJ1-3; D gene uncertain. The CDR3 has 10 amino acids. V shed 5 bases and J shed 10 bases, with 6 bases lying between them. The CDR3 protein is CASSQRTIYF. As DNA, the CDR3 is TGTGCCAGCAGTCAGCGGACCATATATTTT.

This clonotype was counted once. This chain uses TRBV20-1 with TRBJ2-7; 10 bases match TRBD2. This CDR3 spans 15 amino acids. After removal of 5 bases from V and 5 bases from J, the junction contained 12 bases not matched to a gene. From germline, CDR1 is DFQATT and CDR2 SNEGSKA (reference sequence). In DNA form, the CDR3 reads TGCAGTGCTCCTAGCGGGGGTATTTCGTCCCACGAGCAGTACTTC. Its protein is CSAPSGGISSHEQYF.

The rearrangement uses TRBV7-3 and TRBJ2-3, with a weak D call TRBD2 (5 bases). Between the trimmed V and J ends, which lost 3 bases and 1 base, there was a span of 11 bases. Per the germline V gene, CDR1 is SGHTA and CDR2 is FQGTGA. CDR3 length equals 15 residues. The CDR3 DNA sequence: TGTGCCAGCAGCTTGAGAGGGATTGGCACAGATACGCAGTATTTT. Protein sequence: CASSLRGIGTDTQYF.

The chain joins TRBV10-3 to TRBJ2-7; the match to TRBD1 covers 8 bases. This CDR3 has 15 residues. Trimming at V came to 6 bases and at J to 2 bases, leaving 9 bases not matched to a gene. Germline CDR1 and CDR2: ENHRY and SYGVKD. CDR3 sequence reads: CAISENGQGTYEQYF. CDR3 DNA: TGTGCCATCAGCGAAAACGGACAGGGAACCTACGAGCAGTACTTC.

This rearrangement joins TRBV6-5 to TRBJ2-7; perhaps TRBD1 as D (6 bases). The germline V gene encodes CDR1 MNHEY and CDR2 SVGAGI. The V gene lost 6 bases and the J gene lost 2 bases, with 17 bases spanning the gap. This CDR3 comprises 15 residues. CDR3 protein: CASRVSGHPAYEQYF. The DNA of the CDR3 is TGTGCCAGCAGAGTCTCGGGACACCCAGCCTACGAGCAGTACTTC.

This chain joins TRBV7-8 and TRBJ1-5, with 8 bases lining up with TRBD1. Germline V CDR1 and CDR2: SGHVS, FQNEAQ. Trimming took 7 bases from V and 5 from J; bases not matched to a gene: 10. This CDR3 has 15 residues. CDR3 bases: TGTGCCAGCACCGAGGAGGGACAGGTCGATCAGCCCCAGCATTTT. Residues: CASTEEGQVDQPQHF.

This chain uses TRBV10-3 with TRBJ2-5; possible D gene TRBD2, 5 bases. This CDR3 has 13 residues. In germline, CDR1 is ENHRY, CDR2 SYGVKD. Trimming cost V 2 bases and J 7 bases, with 11 bases left between them. The CDR3 nucleotides read TGTGCCATCAGTGAGCGAGCGGAGGCGACCCAGTACTTC. This gives the protein CAISERAEATQYF.

Details on this clonotype: Because the CDR3 is missing its conserved closing phenylalanine or tryptophan, this is likely a read error. The rearrangement uses TRBV7-6 and TRBJ1-2; the match to TRBD1 covers 8 bases. V was clipped by 3 bases and J by 8 bases; unmatched bases: 17. The germline V gene has CDR1 SGHVS and CDR2 FNYEAQ. The CDR3 is 17 residues long. CDR3 protein: CASSFSLKGQDYTGYTS. In nucleotides, the CDR3 is TGTGCCAGCAGCTTTAGCCTTAAGGGACAGGACTATACGGGCTACACCTCC.

This clonotype was observed at least ten times. The J gene is TRBJ2-7, the V gene TRBV6-1; the match to TRBD1 covers 9 bases. The CDR3 runs to 16 residues. In germline, CDR1 is MNHNS, CDR2 SASEGT. J lost 3 bases, V lost 1 base, and 7 bases had no gene match. Written as DNA, the CDR3 is TGTGCCAGCAGTGAAGAACCCGGGACAGGGTTCTACGAGCAGTACTTC. Protein sequence: CASSEEPGTGFYEQYF.

The chain is built from TRBV2 and TRBJ1-5, with D unresolved. This CDR3 region has 13 residues. V gave up 7 bases and J gave up 7 bases, with 14 bases separating them. Germline-derived CDR1 and CDR2 are SNHLY and FYNNEI. In DNA form, the CDR3 reads TGTGCCAGCAATCCCCTCGGGAACCAGCCCCAGCATTTT. Its translation: CASNPLGNQPQHF.